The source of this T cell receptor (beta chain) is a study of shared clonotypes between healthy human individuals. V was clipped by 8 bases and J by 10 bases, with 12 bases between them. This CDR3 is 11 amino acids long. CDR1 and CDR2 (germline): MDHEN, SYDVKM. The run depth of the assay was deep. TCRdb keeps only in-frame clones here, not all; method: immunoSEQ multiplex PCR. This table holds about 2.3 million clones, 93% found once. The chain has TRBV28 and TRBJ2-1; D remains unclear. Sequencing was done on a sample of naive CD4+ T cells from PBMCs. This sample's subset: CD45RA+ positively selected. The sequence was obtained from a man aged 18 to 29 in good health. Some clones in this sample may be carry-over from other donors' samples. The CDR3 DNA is TGTGCCAGCTTGATCACCGGCGAGCAGTTCTTC. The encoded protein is CASLITGEQFF.